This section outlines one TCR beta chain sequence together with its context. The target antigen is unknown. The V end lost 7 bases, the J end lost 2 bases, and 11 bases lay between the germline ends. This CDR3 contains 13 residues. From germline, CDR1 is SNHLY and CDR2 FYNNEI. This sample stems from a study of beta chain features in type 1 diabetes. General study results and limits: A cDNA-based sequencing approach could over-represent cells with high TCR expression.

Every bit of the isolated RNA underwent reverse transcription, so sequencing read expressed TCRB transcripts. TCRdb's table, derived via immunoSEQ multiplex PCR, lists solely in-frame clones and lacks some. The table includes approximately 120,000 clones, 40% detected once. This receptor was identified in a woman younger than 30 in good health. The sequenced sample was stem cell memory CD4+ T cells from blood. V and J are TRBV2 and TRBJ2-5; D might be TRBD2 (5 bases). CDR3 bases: TGTGCCAGCACCGGGGTCAGTCAAGAGACCCAGTACTTC. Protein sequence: CASTGVSQETQYF.